This TCR beta chain was retrieved from a study of control samples from healthy donors and cancer patients. The V end lost 5 bases, the J end lost 11 bases, and 15 bases lay between the germline ends. CDR1 SEHNR and CDR2 FQNEAQ come from the germline V gene (reference sequence). This CDR3 comprises 12 residues. Assay: immunoSEQ multiplex PCR; the TCRdb copy retains only in-frame clones and omits some. Of roughly 170,000 clones listed, just under 95% are singletons. This clone appeared once. Sequencing input: blood. V usage is TRBV7-9 and J usage is TRBJ1-1; a possible D gene is TRBD1 (5 bases). The TCR comes from a woman aged 60-70 years in good health. Here the CDR3 DNA reads TGTGCCAGCAGCCAGGGATTTATTCGGGCTTTCTTT. It encodes CASSQGFIRAFF.